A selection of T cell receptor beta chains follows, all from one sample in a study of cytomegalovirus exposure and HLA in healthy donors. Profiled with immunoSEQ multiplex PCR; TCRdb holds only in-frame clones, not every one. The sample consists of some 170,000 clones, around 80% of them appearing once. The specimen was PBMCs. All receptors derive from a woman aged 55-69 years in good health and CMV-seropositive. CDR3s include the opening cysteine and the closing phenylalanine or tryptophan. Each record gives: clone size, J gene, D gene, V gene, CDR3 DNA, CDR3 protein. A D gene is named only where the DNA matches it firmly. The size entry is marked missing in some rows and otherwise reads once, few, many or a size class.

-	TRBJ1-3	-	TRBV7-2	TGTGCCAGCAGCTCGTTCAGGGTCTCTGGAAACACCATATATTTT	CASSSFRVSGNTIYF
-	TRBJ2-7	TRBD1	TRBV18	TGTGCCAGCTCACGGGGACAGTACGAGCAGTACTTC	CASSRGQYEQYF
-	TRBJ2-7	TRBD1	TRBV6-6	TGTGCCAGCAGTACCGACAGGGGGTACGAGCAGTACTTC	CASSTDRGYEQYF
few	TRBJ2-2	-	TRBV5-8	TGTGCCAGCAGCGGGTCCAGGTGGAACACCGGGGAGCTGTTTTTT	CASSGSRWNTGELFF
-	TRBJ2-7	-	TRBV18	TGTGCCAGCTCACCTGGACACGGTGACTACGAGCAGTACTTC	CASSPGHGDYEQYF
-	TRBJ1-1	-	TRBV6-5	TGTGCCAGCAGCCGATCGAGTTCGTCGAACACTGAAGCTTTCTTT	CASSRSSSSNTEAFF
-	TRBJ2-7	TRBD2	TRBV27	TGTGCCAGCAGTCCCTCGGGGGGGAGCACCTACGAGCAGTACTTC	CASSPSGGSTYEQYF
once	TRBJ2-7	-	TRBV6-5	TGTGCCAGCAGTTACTCCGGCAGGGTGGTTGACGAGCAGTACTTC	CASSYSGRVVDEQYF
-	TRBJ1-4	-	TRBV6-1	TGTGCCAGCAGTGACTTGGGTTGGAGCTTCAAACTGTTTTTT	CASSDLGWSFKLFF
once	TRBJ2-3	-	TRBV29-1	TGCAGCGTTGGTGAGGCGCAGTATTTT	CSVGEAQYF
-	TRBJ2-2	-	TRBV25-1	TGTGCCAGCAGCCAGCTGGAGGCCGGGGAGCTGTTTTTT	CASSQLEAGELFF
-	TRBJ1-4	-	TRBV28	TGTGCCAGCAGGGGACTCACTAATGAAAAACTGTTTTTT	CASRGLTNEKLFF
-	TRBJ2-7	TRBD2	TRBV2	TGTGCCAGCACACGGGGGGTATCCTACGAGCAGTACTTC	CASTRGVSYEQYF
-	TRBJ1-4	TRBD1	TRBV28	TGTGCCAGCAGAGAACAGGGGAGAAATGAAAAACTGTTTTTT	CASREQGRNEKLFF
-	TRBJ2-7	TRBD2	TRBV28	TGTGCCAGCATAGTCAGCGGGGGATCATACGAGCAGTACTTC	CASIVSGGSYEQYF
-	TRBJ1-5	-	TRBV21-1	TGTGCCAGCAGCCCCCCCGCAGGGGCGGGCAATCAGCCCCAGCATTTT	CASSPPAGAGNQPQHF
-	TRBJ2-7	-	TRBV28	TGTGCCAGCAGTTCGGACAAACCCTACGAGCAGTACTTC	CASSSDKPYEQYF
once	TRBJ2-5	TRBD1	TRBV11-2	TGTGCCAGCAGCTTAGACCCGACAGGGAGCGGGACCCAGTACTTC	CASSLDPTGSGTQYF
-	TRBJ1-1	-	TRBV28	TGTGCCAGCAGTTTACCAGGGATCAACACTGAAGCTTTCTTT	CASSLPGINTEAFF
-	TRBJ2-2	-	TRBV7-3	TGTGCCAGCAGCCTTAGACAGGCGAACACCGGGGAGCTGTTTTTT	CASSLRQANTGELFF
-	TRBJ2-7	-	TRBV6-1	TGTGCCAGCACCCCAGCAGGGGCGGGAGACGAGCAGTACTTC	CASTPAGAGDEQYF
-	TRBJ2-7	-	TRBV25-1	TGTGCCAGCAGTGATTTTGGGGGCAACTACGAGCAGTACTTC	CASSDFGGNYEQYF
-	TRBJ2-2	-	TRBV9	TGTGCCAGCAGCGTAGCGGTGAACACCGGGGAGCTGTTTTTT	CASSVAVNTGELFF
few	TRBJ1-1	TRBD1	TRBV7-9	TGTGCCAGCAGCTTGGAGGGGGCTGGTACTGAAGCTTTCTTT	CASSLEGAGTEAFF
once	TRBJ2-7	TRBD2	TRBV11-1	TGTGCCAGCAGCTTAGCCGGGAGGGCTAGCTCCTACGAGCAGTACTTC	CASSLAGRASSYEQYF
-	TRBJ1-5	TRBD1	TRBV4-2	TGTGCCAGCAGCCAAGGGGGGACAGGGGATAACAATCAGCCCCAGCATTTT	CASSQGGTGDNNQPQHF
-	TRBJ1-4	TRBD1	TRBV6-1	TGTGCCAGCAGTGAGGACAGGCTTAATGAAAAACTGTTTTTT	CASSEDRLNEKLFF
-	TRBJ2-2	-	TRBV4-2	TGTGCCAGCAGCCAGGGGTCTGGAGGGGGCGCGATGCGGGAGCTGTTTTTT	CASSQGSGGGAMRELFF
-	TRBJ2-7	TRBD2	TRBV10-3	TGTGCCATCAGTGTCCTAGCGGAAACAAGCTCCTACGAGCAGTACTTC	CAISVLAETSSYEQYF
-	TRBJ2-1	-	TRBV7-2	TGTGCCAGCAGCTCCGGGACTGGATACTACAATGAGCAGTTCTTC	CASSSGTGYYNEQFF
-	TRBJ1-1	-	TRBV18	TGTGCCAGCTCACCACAGGGGGACACTGAAGCTTTCTTT	CASSPQGDTEAFF
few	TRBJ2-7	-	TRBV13	TGTGCCAGCAGCTCTGCTAGAGAGCAGTACTTC	CASSSAREQYF
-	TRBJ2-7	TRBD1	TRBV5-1	TGCGCCAGCAGCCCAGTTCAGGGACAGGGGCGGCACGAGCAGTACTTC	CASSPVQGQGRHEQYF
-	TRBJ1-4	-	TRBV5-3	TGTGCCCCACGGGGTCCACACAAGAGGAATGAAAAACTGTTTTTT	CAPRGPHKRNEKLFF
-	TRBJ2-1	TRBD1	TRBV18	TGTGCCAGCTCACGGGGGACAGGGTCTGGTGAGCAGTTCTTC	CASSRGTGSGEQFF
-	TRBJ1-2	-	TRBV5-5	TGTGCCAGCAGCTTGGTTGACTCTAATGGCTACACCTTC	CASSLVDSNGYTF
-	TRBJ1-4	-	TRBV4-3	TGCGCCAGCAGCCAAGATCGGCCCGCGGGAGAAAAACTGTTTTTT	CASSQDRPAGEKLFF
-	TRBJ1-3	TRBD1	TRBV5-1	TGCGCCAGCAGCTTGGGACAGGGCGGAAACACCATATATTTT	CASSLGQGGNTIYF
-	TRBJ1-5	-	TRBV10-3	TGTGCCATCAGCCTCCAGGGGTCCAATCAGCCCCAGCATTTT	CAISLQGSNQPQHF
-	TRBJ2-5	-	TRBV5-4	TGTGCCAGCAGCTTGCGGCGCAGGGAAGAGACCCAGTACTTC	CASSLRRREETQYF
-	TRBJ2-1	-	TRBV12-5	TGTGCTAGTGGTTTGTCCGTATACAATGAGCAGTTCTTC	CASGLSVYNEQFF
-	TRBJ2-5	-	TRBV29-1	TGCAGCGTGGCCAACAGCCAAGAGACCCAGTACTTC	CSVANSQETQYF
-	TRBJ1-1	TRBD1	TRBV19	TGTGCCAGTAGTCAAAAGACAGGGCTCGGCACTGAAGCTTTCTTT	CASSQKTGLGTEAFF
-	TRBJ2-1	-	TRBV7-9	TGTGCCAGCAGCTTGGACTATGAGCAGTTCTTC	CASSLDYEQFF
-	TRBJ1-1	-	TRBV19	TGTGCCAGTACCGAACTGGACAGAAACACTGAAGCTTTCTTT	CASTELDRNTEAFF
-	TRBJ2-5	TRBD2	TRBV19	TGTGCCAGTAGCGCCCGGACTAGCGGGGGCCTAGAGACCCAGTACTTC	CASSARTSGGLETQYF
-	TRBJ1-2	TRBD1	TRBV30	TGTGCCTGGAGTTCCCAGGGGGTTGGCTACACCTTC	CAWSSQGVGYTF
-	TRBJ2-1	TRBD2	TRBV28	TGTGCCAGCAGACGAACGGCCCCACCAAGGACTAGCGGGAGGGGGGATGAGCAGTTCTTC	CASRRTAPPRTSGRGDEQFF
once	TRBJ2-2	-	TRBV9	TGTGCCAGCAGCGTAGGAGAAAACACCGGGGAGCTGTTTTTT	CASSVGENTGELFF
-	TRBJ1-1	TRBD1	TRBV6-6	TGTGCCAGCAGTGCGGACAGGGCCACTGAAGCTTTCTTT	CASSADRATEAFF
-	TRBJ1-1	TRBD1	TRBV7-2	TGTGCCAGCAGCCTTGGACAGGGAATTCAGTCTGAAGCTTTCTTT	CASSLGQGIQSEAFF
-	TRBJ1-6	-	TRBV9	TGTGCCAGCAGCGCAGGAGGGATCAATTCACCCCTCCACTTT	CASSAGGINSPLHF
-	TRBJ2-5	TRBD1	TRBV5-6	TGTGCCAGCAGCTTGGCCGGAGGGACAGGGGGAGAGACCCAGTACTTC	CASSLAGGTGGETQYF
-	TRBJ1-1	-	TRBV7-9	TGTGCCAGCAGCCCCGGGACTGAAGCTTTCTTT	CASSPGTEAFF
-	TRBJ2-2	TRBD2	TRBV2	TGTGCCAGCAGCGTAAGCGGGAGCGGCCGGGAGCTGTTTTTT	CASSVSGSGRELFF